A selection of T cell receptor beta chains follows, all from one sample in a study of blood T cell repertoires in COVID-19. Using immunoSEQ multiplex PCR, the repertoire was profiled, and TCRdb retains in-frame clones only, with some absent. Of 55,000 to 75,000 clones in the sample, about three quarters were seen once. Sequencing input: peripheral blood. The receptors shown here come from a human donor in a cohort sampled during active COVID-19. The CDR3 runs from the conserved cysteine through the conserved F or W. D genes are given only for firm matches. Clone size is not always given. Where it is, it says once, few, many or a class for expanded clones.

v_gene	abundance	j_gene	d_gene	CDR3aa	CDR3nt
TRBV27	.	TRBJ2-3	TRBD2	CASSPVGGRGDTQYF	TGTGCCAGCAGTCCCGTCGGAGGGAGGGGCGATACGCAGTATTTT
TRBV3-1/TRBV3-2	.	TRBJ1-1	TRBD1	CASRPGGQGYTEAFF	TGTGCCAGCAGGCCCGGGGGACAGGGCTATACTGAAGCTTTCTTT
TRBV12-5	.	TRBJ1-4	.	CASGFPGREIEKLFF	TGTGCTAGTGGTTTCCCCGGGAGGGAAATTGAAAAACTGTTTTTT
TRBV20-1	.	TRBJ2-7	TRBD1	CSGTGGYEQYF	TGCAGTGGGACAGGGGGCTACGAGCAGTACTTC
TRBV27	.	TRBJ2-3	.	CASRRSLRADTQYF	TGTGCCAGTCGGAGGTCCCTTCGGGCAGATACGCAGTATTTT
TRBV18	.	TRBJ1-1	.	CASSPPTLNTEAFF	TGTGCCAGCTCACCACCGACTTTGAACACTGAAGCTTTCTTT
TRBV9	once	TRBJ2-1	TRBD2	CASSPRPGLAGHTHYNEQFF	TGTGCCAGCAGCCCCCGACCGGGACTAGCGGGACATACCCACTACAATGAGCAGTTCTTC
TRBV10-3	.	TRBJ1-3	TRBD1	CAISDPGTGGHTIYF	TGTGCCATCAGTGACCCCGGGACAGGGGGCCACACCATATATTTT
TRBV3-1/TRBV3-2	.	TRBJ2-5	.	CASSQTMAQYF	TGTGCCAGCAGCCAAACTATGGCCCAGTACTTC
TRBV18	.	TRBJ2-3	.	CASSPSTYVADTQYF	TGTGCCAGCTCACCCTCGACTTACGTGGCAGATACGCAGTATTTT
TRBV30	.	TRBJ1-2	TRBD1	CAWSLQDRGSGGYTF	TGTGCCTGGAGTTTGCAGGACAGGGGATCGGGCGGCTACACCTTC
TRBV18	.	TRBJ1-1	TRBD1	CASSPDRVEQAFF	TGTGCCAGCTCACCAGACAGGGTTGAGCAAGCTTTCTTT
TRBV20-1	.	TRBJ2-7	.	CSASTGFGGQRDSYEQYF	TGCAGTGCTAGTACGGGGTTTGGGGGCCAGCGGGATTCCTACGAGCAGTACTTC
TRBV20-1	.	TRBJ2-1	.	CSARYGNEQFF	TGCAGTGCTAGGTACGGCAATGAGCAGTTCTTC
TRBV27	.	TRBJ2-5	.	CASSTLQGGETQYF	TGTGCCAGCAGTACACTGCAGGGGGGAGAGACCCAGTACTTC
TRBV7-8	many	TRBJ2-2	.	CASSLEPDRSDGELFF	TGTGCCAGCAGCTTAGAACCGGACAGATCGGACGGGGAGCTGTTTTTT
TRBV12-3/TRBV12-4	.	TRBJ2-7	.	CASSRGTVVEQYF	TGTGCCAGCAGCCGGGGGACAGTGGTCGAGCAGTACTTC
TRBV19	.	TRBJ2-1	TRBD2	CASSILFSGTAYNEQFF	TGTGCCAGTAGTATCCTATTTAGCGGGACGGCCTACAATGAGCAGTTCTTC
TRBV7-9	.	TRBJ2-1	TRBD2	CASSPGRASYNEQFF	TGTGCCAGCAGCCCTGGGAGGGCCTCCTACAATGAGCAGTTCTTC
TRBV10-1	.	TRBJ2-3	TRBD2	CASSEVLAGGGSPDTQYF	TGCGCCAGCAGTGAGGTTCTAGCGGGAGGTGGTAGTCCAGATACGCAGTATTTT
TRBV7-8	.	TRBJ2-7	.	CASSSPRGTSYYEQYF	TGTGCCAGCAGCTCACCCCGGGGTACATCCTACTACGAGCAGTACTTC
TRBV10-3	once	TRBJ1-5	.	CAISRESNQPQHF	TGTGCCATCAGTCGGGAGAGCAATCAGCCCCAGCATTTT
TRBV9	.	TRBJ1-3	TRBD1	CASSPFWDRGWGNTIYF	TGTGCCAGCAGCCCCTTTTGGGACAGGGGTTGGGGAAACACCATATATTTT
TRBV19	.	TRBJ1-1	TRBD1	CASSINPPSGQAEAFF	TGTGCCAGTAGTATTAATCCCCCTTCGGGACAGGCTGAAGCTTTCTTT
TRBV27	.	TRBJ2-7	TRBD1	CASSLITGENYEQYF	TGTGCCAGCAGTTTAATCACAGGGGAAAACTACGAGCAGTACTTC
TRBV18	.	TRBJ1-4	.	CASSPPTDNEKLFF	TGTGCCAGCTCACCACCGACAGACAATGAAAAACTGTTTTTT
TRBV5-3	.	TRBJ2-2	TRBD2	CARSLKASGSHTGELFF	TGTGCCAGAAGCTTGAAGGCTAGCGGGAGTCACACCGGGGAGCTGTTTTTT
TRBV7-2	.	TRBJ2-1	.	CASSLGFGDEQFF	TGTGCCAGCAGCTTGGGTTTTGGAGATGAGCAGTTCTTC
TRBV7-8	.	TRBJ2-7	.	CASSPARTTAYEQYF	TGTGCCAGCAGCCCAGCCCGGACTACGGCTTACGAGCAGTACTTC
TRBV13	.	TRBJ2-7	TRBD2	CASSPGLAGVGEQYF	TGTGCCAGCAGCCCGGGACTAGCGGGAGTCGGTGAGCAGTACTTC
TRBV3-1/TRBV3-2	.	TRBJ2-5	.	CASEGRKETQYF	TGTGCCAGCGAGGGGAGGAAAGAGACCCAGTACTTC
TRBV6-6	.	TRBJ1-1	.	CASSLPSGTEAFF	TGTGCCAGCAGCCTCCCTTCGGGGACTGAAGCTTTCTTT
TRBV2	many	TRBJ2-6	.	CASSEASTGLMGANVLTF	TGTGCCAGCAGTGAAGCCTCTACGGGACTGATGGGCGCCAACGTCCTGACTTTC
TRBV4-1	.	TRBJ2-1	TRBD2	CASSRDTSGTYNEQFF	TGCGCCAGCAGCCGCGATACTAGCGGGACCTACAATGAGCAGTTCTTC
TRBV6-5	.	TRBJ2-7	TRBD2	CASSYAASGIYEQYF	TGTGCCAGCAGTTACGCGGCTAGCGGGATCTACGAGCAGTACTTC
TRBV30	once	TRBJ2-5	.	CAWSVEESRQETQYF	TGTGCCTGGAGTGTAGAGGAAAGTCGGCAAGAGACCCAGTACTTC
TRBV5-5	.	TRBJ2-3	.	CASTGGDTQYF	TGTGCCAGCACCGGAGGAGATACGCAGTATTTT
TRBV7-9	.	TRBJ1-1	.	CASSSLERAFF	TGTGCCAGCAGCTCCCTGGAGCGAGCTTTCTTT
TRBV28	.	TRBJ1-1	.	CASSLRGGLTEAFF	TGTGCCAGCAGTTTACGGGGGGGGCTCACTGAAGCTTTCTTT
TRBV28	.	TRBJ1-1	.	CASSSGRVWGAFF	TGTGCCAGCAGTTCGGGGAGGGTCTGGGGGGCTTTCTTT
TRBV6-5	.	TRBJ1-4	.	CASSPGWEKLFF	TGTGCCAGCAGCCCCGGGTGGGAAAAACTGTTTTTT
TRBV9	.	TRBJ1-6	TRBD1	CASSPSGGGGNSPLHF	TGTGCCAGCAGCCCTAGTGGAGGGGGCGGAAATTCACCCCTCCACTTT
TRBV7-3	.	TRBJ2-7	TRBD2	CASSLTGGPDYEQYF	TGTGCCAGCAGCTTAACGGGAGGGCCGGACTACGAGCAGTACTTC
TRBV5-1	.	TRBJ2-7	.	CASSPGARQDEQYF	TGCGCCAGCAGCCCCGGGGCTCGACAGGACGAGCAGTACTTC
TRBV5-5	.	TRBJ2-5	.	CASSLSTALFGETQYF	TGTGCCAGCAGCTTGTCGACAGCCTTATTCGGGGAGACCCAGTACTTC
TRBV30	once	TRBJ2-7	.	CAWSWRTYEQYF	TGTGCCTGGAGTTGGAGGACCTACGAGCAGTACTTC
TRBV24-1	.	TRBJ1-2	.	CATSDPTRGANYGYTF	TGTGCCACCAGTGATCCAACCCGGGGAGCTAACTATGGCTACACCTTC
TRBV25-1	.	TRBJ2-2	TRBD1	CASSEGWDRFTGELFF	TGTGCCAGCAGTGAAGGGTGGGACAGATTCACCGGGGAGCTGTTTTTT
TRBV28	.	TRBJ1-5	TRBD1	CASSPSTGIQPQHF	TGTGCCAGCAGTCCCTCGACAGGGATTCAGCCCCAGCATTTT
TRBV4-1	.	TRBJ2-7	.	CASSQDFLVPYEQYF	TGCGCCAGCAGCCAAGATTTCCTAGTACCCTACGAGCAGTACTTC
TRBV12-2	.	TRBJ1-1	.	CASRLGPDRGRSHTEAFF	TGTGCAAGTCGCTTAGGGCCAGACAGGGGGCGCTCCCACACTGAAGCTTTCTTT
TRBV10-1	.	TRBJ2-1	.	CASSEGGSGIGQFF	TGCGCCAGCAGTGAGGGGGGCAGTGGAATAGGGCAGTTCTTC
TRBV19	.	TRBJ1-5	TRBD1	CASSIVRQGSNQPQHF	TGTGCCAGTAGTATAGTCCGACAGGGGAGCAATCAGCCCCAGCATTTT
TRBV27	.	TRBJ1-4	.	CASTTGLFNEKLFF	TGTGCCAGCACAACGGGACTCTTTAATGAAAAACTGTTTTTT
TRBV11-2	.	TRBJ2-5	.	CASSQGGETQYF	TGTGCCAGCAGCCAGGGGGGCGAGACCCAGTACTTC
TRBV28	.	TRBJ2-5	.	CASRSINQETQYF	TGTGCCAGCAGAAGCATAAATCAAGAGACCCAGTACTTC
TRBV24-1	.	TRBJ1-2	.	CATSDSGVDGYTF	TGTGCCACCAGTGATTCGGGGGTTGATGGCTACACCTTC
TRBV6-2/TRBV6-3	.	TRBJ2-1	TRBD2	CASSSGTSGRFEQFF	TGTGCCAGCAGTTCCGGGACTAGCGGGAGATTTGAGCAGTTCTTC
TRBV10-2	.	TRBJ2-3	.	CASSEYEASGTDTQYF	TGCGCCAGCAGTGAGTATGAAGCTTCGGGGACAGATACGCAGTATTTT
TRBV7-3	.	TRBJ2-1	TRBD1	CASQGAPWDNEQFF	TGTGCCAGCCAGGGGGCCCCCTGGGACAATGAGCAGTTCTTC